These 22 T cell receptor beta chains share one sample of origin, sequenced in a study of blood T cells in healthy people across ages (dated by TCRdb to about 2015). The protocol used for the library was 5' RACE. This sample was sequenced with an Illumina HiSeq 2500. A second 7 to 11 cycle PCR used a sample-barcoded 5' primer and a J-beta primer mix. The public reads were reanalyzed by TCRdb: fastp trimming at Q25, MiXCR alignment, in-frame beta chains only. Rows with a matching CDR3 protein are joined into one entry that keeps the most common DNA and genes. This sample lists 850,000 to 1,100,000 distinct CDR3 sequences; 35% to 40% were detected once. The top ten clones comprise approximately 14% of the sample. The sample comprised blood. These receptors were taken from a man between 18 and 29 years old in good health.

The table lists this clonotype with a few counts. CDR3 nucleotide sequence: TGTGCCAGCAGTGGGGGACGGGCGAACACTGAAGCTTTCTTT. This sequence encodes CASSGGRANTEAFF. This chain links TRBV2 with TRBJ1-1; a possible D gene is TRBD1 (5 bases). With 4 bases removed from V and 1 base from J, the gap between germline ends came to 10 bases. CDR1 SNHLY and CDR2 FYNNEI come from the germline V gene. There are 14 residues in the CDR3.

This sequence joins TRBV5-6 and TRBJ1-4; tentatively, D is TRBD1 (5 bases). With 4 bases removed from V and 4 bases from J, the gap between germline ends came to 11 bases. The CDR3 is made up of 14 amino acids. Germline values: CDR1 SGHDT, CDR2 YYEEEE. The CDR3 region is CASSVGQFNEKLFF. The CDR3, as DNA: TGTGCCAGCAGCGTGGGGCAGTTTAATGAAAAACTGTTTTTT.

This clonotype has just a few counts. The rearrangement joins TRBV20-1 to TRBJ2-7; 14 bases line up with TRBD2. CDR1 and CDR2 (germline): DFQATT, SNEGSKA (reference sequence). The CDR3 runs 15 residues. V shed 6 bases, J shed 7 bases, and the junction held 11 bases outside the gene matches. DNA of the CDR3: TGCAGTGCACCGGGACTAGCGGGGGTTCTCTATGAGCAGTACTTC. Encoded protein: CSAPGLAGVLYEQYF.

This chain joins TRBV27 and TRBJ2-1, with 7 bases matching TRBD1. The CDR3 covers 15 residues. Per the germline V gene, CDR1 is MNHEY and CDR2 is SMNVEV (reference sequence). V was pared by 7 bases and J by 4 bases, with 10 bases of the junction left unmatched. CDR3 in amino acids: CASKTGTVGYNEQFF. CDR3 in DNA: TGTGCCAGCAAGACCGGGACAGTGGGTTACAATGAGCAGTTCTTC.

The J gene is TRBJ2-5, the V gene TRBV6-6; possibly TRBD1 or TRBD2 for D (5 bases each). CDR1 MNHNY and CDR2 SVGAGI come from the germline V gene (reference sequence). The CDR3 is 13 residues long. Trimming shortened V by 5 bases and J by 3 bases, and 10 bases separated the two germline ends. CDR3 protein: CASSALGEETQYF. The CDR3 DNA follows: TGTGCCAGCAGTGCTCTGGGGGAAGAGACCCAGTACTTC.

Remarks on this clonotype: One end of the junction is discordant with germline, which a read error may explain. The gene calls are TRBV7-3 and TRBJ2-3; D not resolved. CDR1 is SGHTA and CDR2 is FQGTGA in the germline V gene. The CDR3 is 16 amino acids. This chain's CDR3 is CANSPRRQESTDTQYF. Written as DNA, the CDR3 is TGTGCCAACAGCCCTCGTCGGCAAGAAAGCACAGATACGCAGTATTTT.

CDR3 DNA sequence: TGTGCCACCAGTGACCGGACGAGGGCAAGGTACAATGAGCAGTTCTTC. This gives the protein CATSDRTRARYNEQFF. The chain couples TRBV24-1 to TRBJ2-1, with D perhaps TRBD2 (5 bases). CDR1 KGHDR and CDR2 SFDVKD come from the germline V gene. The length of the CDR3 is 16 residues. Trimming removed 4 bases from V and 4 bases from J, with 16 bases in between.

CDR3: CARRDQAVTDTQYF. The DNA of the CDR3 is TGCGCCAGACGCGACCAGGCGGTCACAGATACGCAGTATTTT. V and J are TRBV5-1 and TRBJ2-3; D not resolved. The CDR3 runs 14 residues. V was shortened by 8 bases and J by 2 bases, with 15 bases between the two germline ends. Looked up from germline, CDR1 is SGHRS and CDR2 is YFSETQ.

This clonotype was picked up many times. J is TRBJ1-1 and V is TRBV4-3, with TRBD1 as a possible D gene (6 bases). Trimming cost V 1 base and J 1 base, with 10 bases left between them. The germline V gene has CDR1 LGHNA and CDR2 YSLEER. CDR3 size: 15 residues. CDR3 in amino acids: CASSQAQGWNTEAFF. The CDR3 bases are TGCGCCAGCAGCCAAGCGCAGGGGTGGAACACTGAAGCTTTCTTT.

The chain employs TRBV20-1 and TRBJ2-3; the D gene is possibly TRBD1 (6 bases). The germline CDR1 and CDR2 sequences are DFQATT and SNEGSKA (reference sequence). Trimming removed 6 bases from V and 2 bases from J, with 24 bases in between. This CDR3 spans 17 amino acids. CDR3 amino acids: CSAGTSLGTLSTDTQYF. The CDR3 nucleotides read TGCAGTGCAGGAACTTCACTCGGGACACTTTCCACAGATACGCAGTATTTT.

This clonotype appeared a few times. CDR3 nucleotides: TGTGCCAGCAGCTTATCTCCAGCGAACACCGGGGAGCTGTTTTTT. Amino acid sequence: CASSLSPANTGELFF. This chain connects TRBV7-3 to TRBJ2-2; D is unresolved. This CDR3 is built from 15 residues. The V and J ends lost 2 bases and 0 bases respectively, with 7 bases between them. Germline values: CDR1 SGHTA, CDR2 FQGTGA.

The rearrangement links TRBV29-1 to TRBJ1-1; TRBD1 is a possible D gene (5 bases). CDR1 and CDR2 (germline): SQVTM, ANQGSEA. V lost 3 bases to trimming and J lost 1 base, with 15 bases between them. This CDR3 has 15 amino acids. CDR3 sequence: CSVEYPGEPNTEAFF. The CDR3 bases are TGCAGCGTTGAGTATCCGGGGGAGCCGAACACTGAAGCTTTCTTT.

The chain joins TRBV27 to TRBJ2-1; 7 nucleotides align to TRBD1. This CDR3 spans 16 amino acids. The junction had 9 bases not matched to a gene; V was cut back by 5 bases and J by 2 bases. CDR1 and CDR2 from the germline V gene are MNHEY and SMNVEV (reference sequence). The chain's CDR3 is CASSTRRGPPYNEQFF. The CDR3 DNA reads TGTGCCAGCAGTACCCGAAGGGGGCCTCCCTACAATGAGCAGTTCTTC.

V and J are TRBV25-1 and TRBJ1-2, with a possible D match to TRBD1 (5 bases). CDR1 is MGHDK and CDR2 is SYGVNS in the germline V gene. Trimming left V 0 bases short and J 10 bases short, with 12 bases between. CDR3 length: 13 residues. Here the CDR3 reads CASSEYRGSDYTF. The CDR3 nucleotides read TGTGCCAGCAGTGAATACCGGGGCAGTGACTACACCTTC.

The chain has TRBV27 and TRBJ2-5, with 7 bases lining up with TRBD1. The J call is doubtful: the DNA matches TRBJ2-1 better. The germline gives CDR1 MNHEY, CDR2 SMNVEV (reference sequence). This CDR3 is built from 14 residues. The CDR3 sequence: CASSPGQDQETQFF. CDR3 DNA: TGTGCCAGCAGTCCCGGACAGGATCAAGAGACCCAGTTCTTC.

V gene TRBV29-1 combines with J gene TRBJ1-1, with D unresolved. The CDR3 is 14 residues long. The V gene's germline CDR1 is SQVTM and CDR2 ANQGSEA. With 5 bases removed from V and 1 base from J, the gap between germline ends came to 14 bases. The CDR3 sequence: CSVPLATGNTEAFF. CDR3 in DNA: TGCAGCGTTCCTCTTGCGACGGGGAACACTGAAGCTTTCTTT.

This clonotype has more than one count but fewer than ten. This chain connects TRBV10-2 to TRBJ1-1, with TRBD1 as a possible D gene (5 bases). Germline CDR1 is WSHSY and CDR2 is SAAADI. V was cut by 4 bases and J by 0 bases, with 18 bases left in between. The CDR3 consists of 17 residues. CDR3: CASSGGWGRVMNTEAFF. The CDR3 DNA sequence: TGCGCCAGCAGTGGGGGCTGGGGTCGGGTCATGAACACTGAAGCTTTCTTT.

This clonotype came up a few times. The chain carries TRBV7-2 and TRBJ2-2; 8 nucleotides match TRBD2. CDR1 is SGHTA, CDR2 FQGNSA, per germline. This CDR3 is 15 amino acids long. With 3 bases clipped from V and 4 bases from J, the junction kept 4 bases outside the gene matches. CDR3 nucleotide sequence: TGTGCCAGCAGCTTTCGGGAGGGGCCCACCGGGGAGCTGTTTTTT. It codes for CASSFREGPTGELFF.

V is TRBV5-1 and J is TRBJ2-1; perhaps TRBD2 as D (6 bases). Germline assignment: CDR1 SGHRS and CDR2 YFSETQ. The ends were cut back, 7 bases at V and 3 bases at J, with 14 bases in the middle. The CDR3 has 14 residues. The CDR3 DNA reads TGCGCCAGCCAGGCGGGGTATCACTACAATGAGCAGTTCTTC. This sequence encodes CASQAGYHYNEQFF.

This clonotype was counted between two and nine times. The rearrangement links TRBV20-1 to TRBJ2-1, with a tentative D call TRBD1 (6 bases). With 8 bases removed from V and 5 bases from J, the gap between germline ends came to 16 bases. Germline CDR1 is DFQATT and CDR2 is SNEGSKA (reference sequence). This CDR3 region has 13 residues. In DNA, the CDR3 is TGCAGTCCCATAGGGGGTGGGAACAATGAGCAGTTCTTC. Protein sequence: CSPIGGGNNEQFF.

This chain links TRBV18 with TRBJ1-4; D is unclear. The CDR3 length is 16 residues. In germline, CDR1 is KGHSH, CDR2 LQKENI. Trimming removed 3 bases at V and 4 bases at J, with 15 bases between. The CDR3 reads CASSPRNGGLNEKLFF. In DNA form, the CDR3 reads TGTGCCAGCTCACCTCGTAACGGTGGGCTTAATGAAAAACTGTTTTTT.

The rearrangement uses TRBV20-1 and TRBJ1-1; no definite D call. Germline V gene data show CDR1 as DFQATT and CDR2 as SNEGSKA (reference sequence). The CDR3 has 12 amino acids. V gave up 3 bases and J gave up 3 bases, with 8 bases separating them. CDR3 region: CSASKGYTEAFF. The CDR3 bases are TGCAGTGCTAGTAAGGGTTACACTGAAGCTTTCTTT.